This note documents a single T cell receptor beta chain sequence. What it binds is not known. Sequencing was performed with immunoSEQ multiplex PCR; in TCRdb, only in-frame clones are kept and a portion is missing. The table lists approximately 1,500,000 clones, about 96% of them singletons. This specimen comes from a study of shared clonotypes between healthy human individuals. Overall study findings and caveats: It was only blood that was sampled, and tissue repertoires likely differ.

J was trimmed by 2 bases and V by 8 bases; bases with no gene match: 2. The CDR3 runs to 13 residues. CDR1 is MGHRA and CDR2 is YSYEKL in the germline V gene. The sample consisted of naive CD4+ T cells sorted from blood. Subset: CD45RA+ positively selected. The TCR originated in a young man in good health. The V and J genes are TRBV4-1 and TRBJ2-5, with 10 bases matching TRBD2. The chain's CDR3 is CASGLAEQETQYF. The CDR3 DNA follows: TGCGCCAGCGGACTAGCGGAGCAAGAGACCCAGTACTTC.